This TCR beta chain was recorded in a study of cytomegalovirus exposure and HLA in healthy donors. V was pared by 1 base and J by 7 bases, with 11 bases between. The CDR3 runs 14 residues. Germline lookup yields CDR1 SEHNR and CDR2 FQNEAQ (reference sequence). Primers: 60 Vbeta forward and 13 Jbeta reverse. This table comes from immunoSEQ multiplex PCR, and its TCRdb copy is limited to in-frame clones, with some not included. The sample lists around 190,000 clones, roughly 10% occurring once. This clone came up a few times. The genes are TRBV7-9 and TRBJ1-5; D perhaps matches TRBD1 (5 bases). The clonotype originates from a woman aged 25 to 39 in good health and CMV-seropositive. Sequenced sample: PBMCs. The CDR3 coding sequence is TGTGCCAGCAGCTTAGAGGGGTTAGGACAGCCCCAGCATTTT. It is translated as CASSLEGLGQPQHF. The full variable domain, in which reference TRBV7-9 and TRBJ1-5 provide the parts outside the CDR3, is DTGVSQNPRHKITKRGQNVTFRCDPISEHNRLYWYRQTLGQGPEFLTYFQNEAQLEKSRLLSDRFSAERPKGSFSTLEIQRTEQGDSAMYLCASSLEGLGQPQHFGDGTRLSIL.